This TCR beta chain appears in the sequencing data of a study of type 1 and type 2 diabetes patients. Across the study: From PBMCs, CD4+ and CD8+ T cells were isolated by magnetic microbeads.

The CDR3 has 13 residues. CDR1 is MNHEY and CDR2 is SMNVEV in the germline V gene (reference sequence). Trimming took 7 bases from V and 3 from J, leaving 11 bases between them. Genomic DNA was the PCR template. Multiplex PCR with 30 forward and 13 reverse primers amplified the TCR beta CDR3. TCRdb called the multiplex PCR reads again in MiXCR, with one record for every CDR3 protein. The data contain some 250,000 distinct CDR3 sequences, approximately 45% of them singletons. The chain combines TRBV27 with TRBJ2-3; TRBD1 might be the D (5 bases). This clonotype was obtained from a man between 18 and 35 years old with type 2 diabetes. What was sequenced was peripheral blood mononuclear cells (PBMCs). CDR3 in DNA: TGTGCCAGCAATAGCAGGGCTACAGATACGCAGTATTTT. It encodes CASNSRATDTQYF.